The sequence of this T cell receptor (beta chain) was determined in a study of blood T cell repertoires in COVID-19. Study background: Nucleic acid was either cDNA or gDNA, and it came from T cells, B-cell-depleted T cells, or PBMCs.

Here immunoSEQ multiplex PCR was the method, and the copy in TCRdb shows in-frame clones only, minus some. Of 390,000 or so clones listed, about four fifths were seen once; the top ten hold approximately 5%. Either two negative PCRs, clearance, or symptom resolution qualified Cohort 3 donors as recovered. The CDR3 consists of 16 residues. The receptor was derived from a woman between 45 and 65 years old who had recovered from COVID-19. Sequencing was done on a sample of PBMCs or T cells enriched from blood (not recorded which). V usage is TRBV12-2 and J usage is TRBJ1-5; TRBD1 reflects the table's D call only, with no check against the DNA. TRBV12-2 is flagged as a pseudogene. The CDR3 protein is CASGKPGQGAGQPQHF. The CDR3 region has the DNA TGTGCAAGCGGCAAACCGGGACAGGGGGCAGGGCAGCCCCAGCATTTT.